A selection of T cell receptor beta chains follows, all from one sample in a study of blood T cell repertoires in COVID-19. Here immunoSEQ multiplex PCR was the method, and the copy in TCRdb shows in-frame clones only, minus some. The repertoire holds about 310,000 clones, with almost 90% as singletons. The sequenced sample consisted of peripheral blood. The origin of the receptors is a woman aged 40 to 55 with COVID-19, enrolled during active disease. Each CDR3 is given with its conserved first and last residue. A D gene is named only where the DNA matches it firmly. Only part of the rows carry a size: once, few, many, or a class if the clone is expanded.

CDR3 protein,CDR3 DNA,clone size,D gene,V gene,J gene
CASSFPSRQFYGYTF,TGTGCCAGCAGCTTCCCTTCTCGTCAGTTCTATGGCTACACCTTC,NA,NA,TRBV7-2,TRBJ1-2
CATSDPTASSYNEQFF,TGTGCCACCAGTGACCCCACGGCTAGCTCCTACAATGAGCAGTTCTTC,NA,NA,TRBV24-1,TRBJ2-1
CSVRRGEAFF,TGCAGCGTGCGACGCGGTGAAGCTTTCTTT,NA,NA,TRBV29-1,TRBJ1-1
CASSPLRDYYGYTF,TGTGCCAGCTCACCACTCCGGGACTACTATGGCTACACCTTC,NA,NA,TRBV18,TRBJ1-2
CASSIPGASTNEKLFF,TGTGCCAGTAGTATACCAGGGGCGTCAACTAATGAAAAACTGTTTTTT,NA,NA,TRBV19,TRBJ1-4
CASSRYRGQGGYTF,TGTGCCAGCAGCCGTTACAGGGGGCAGGGAGGCTACACCTTC,NA,TRBD1,TRBV7-3,TRBJ1-2
CASSLNINTEAFF,TGTGCCAGCAGCCTGAACATAAACACTGAAGCTTTCTTT,NA,NA,TRBV11-2,TRBJ1-1
CASSRQGSNQPQHF,TGTGCCAGCAGTCGACAGGGTAGCAATCAGCCCCAGCATTTT,NA,TRBD1,TRBV3-1/TRBV3-2,TRBJ1-5
CASSVGRLAGEQGTQYF,TGTGCCAGCAGCGTAGGTCGACTAGCGGGGGAGCAAGGGACCCAGTACTTC,NA,TRBD2,TRBV9,TRBJ2-5
CASSNRYQPQHF,TGTGCCAGCAGTAACAGGTATCAGCCCCAGCATTTT,NA,NA,TRBV12-3/TRBV12-4,TRBJ1-5
CASSQGARSNTEAFF,TGCGCCAGCAGCCAAGGGGCCCGATCCAACACTGAAGCTTTCTTT,NA,NA,TRBV4-3,TRBJ1-1
CASSSRDFTDTQYF,TGTGCCAGCAGTTCCCGGGACTTCACAGATACGCAGTATTTT,NA,NA,TRBV6-2/TRBV6-3,TRBJ2-3
CASSITRQGQSKAFF,TGTGCCAGTAGTATTACCCGGCAGGGACAGTCAAAGGCTTTCTTT,NA,TRBD1,TRBV19,TRBJ1-1
CASSLLTGVEGYGYTF,TGTGCCAGCAGTTTATTGACAGGGGTTGAAGGGTATGGCTACACCTTC,NA,TRBD1,TRBV28,TRBJ1-2
CASSPFRGNTEAFF,TGTGCCAGCTCACCATTCCGGGGGAACACTGAAGCTTTCTTT,NA,NA,TRBV18,TRBJ1-1
CASSLRTGSYEQYF,TGTGCCAGCAGCTTACGGACAGGTTCCTACGAGCAGTACTTC,few,TRBD1,TRBV5-4,TRBJ2-7
CASSLPAERYRGYTF,TGTGCCAGCAGTTTGCCGGCGGAAAGGTATCGTGGCTACACCTTC,NA,NA,TRBV28,TRBJ1-2
CASSLSRHEQYF,TGTGCCAGCAGCTTATCGCGCCACGAGCAGTACTTC,NA,NA,TRBV7-8,TRBJ2-7
CASSLGLAGLQETQYF,TGTGCTAGCAGCTTGGGACTAGCGGGGCTCCAAGAGACCCAGTACTTC,NA,TRBD2,TRBV7-7,TRBJ2-5
CASSLTGTSGTIEQFF,TGTGCCAGCAGCTTAACCGGGACTAGCGGGACAATTGAGCAGTTCTTC,once,TRBD2,TRBV7-9,TRBJ2-1
CASSRDSRNTEAFF,TGTGCCAGTAGTAGGGACAGCAGGAACACTGAAGCTTTCTTT,NA,TRBD1,TRBV19,TRBJ1-1
CASSALASSYEQYF,TGTGCCAGCAGTGCCCTGGCCAGCTCCTACGAGCAGTACTTC,NA,NA,TRBV27,TRBJ2-7
CAWSVAQGRGYEQYF,TGTGCCTGGAGTGTGGCCCAGGGCAGGGGTTACGAGCAGTACTTC,once,NA,TRBV30,TRBJ2-7
CASSTTGGETYEQYF,TGTGCCAGTAGTACAACAGGGGGCGAAACCTACGAGCAGTACTTC,NA,TRBD1,TRBV19,TRBJ2-7
CASSSQARDTEAFF,TGTGCCAGCAGCTCACAGGCCCGGGACACTGAAGCTTTCTTT,NA,NA,TRBV7-3,TRBJ1-1
CASSIQGLGYEQYF,TGTGCCAGTAGTATCCAGGGTCTCGGTTACGAGCAGTACTTC,once,NA,TRBV19,TRBJ2-7
CATSGERNTQYF,TGTGCCACCAGCGGAGAGCGGAATACGCAGTATTTT,NA,NA,TRBV15,TRBJ2-3
CASSAGTSEETQYF,TGCGCCAGCAGCGCCGGGACTAGCGAAGAGACCCAGTACTTC,NA,TRBD2,TRBV5-1,TRBJ2-5
CASSYSARGDNQPQHF,TGTGCCAGCAGTTACTCCGCCAGGGGGGACAATCAGCCCCAGCATTTT,NA,TRBD1,TRBV6-2/TRBV6-3,TRBJ1-5
CASSLLGGLEETQYF,TGCGCCAGCAGCTTGCTCGGGGGGCTGGAAGAGACCCAGTACTTC,NA,NA,TRBV5-1,TRBJ2-5
CASSPGGPGTQYF,TGTGCCAGCTCACCAGGGGGCCCGGGGACCCAGTACTTC,NA,NA,TRBV18,TRBJ2-5
CASSLVGQNTEAFF,TGTGCCAGCAGCCTAGTGGGACAAAACACTGAAGCTTTCTTT,NA,NA,TRBV7-2,TRBJ1-1
CASSPSSGTYNEQFF,TGTGCCAGCTCACCGTCTAGCGGGACCTACAATGAGCAGTTCTTC,NA,TRBD2,TRBV18,TRBJ2-1
CASSAKTLAGDLSGELFF,TGTGCCAGCTCAGCGAAGACCCTAGCGGGAGATTTGTCCGGGGAGCTGTTTTTT,NA,TRBD2,TRBV18,TRBJ2-2
CASSSSLGLAGAQEQFF,TGTGCCAGCAGTTCCTCACTGGGACTAGCGGGAGCTCAGGAGCAGTTCTTC,NA,TRBD2,TRBV28,TRBJ2-1
CASSLGVGTYEQYF,TGTGCCAGTAGCCTCGGGGTGGGTACCTACGAGCAGTACTTC,NA,NA,TRBV19,TRBJ2-7
CASRSQVSYEQYF,TGTGCCAGCCGAAGCCAGGTCTCCTACGAGCAGTACTTC,NA,NA,TRBV6-6,TRBJ2-7
CASSPPTGTGSSGANVLTF,TGTGCCAGTAGTCCTCCAACCGGGACAGGAAGCTCTGGGGCCAACGTCCTGACTTTC,NA,TRBD1,TRBV19,TRBJ2-6
CASRPTGGSREKYF,TGCGCCAGCAGACCGACAGGGGGCTCTCGGGAGAAGTACTTC,NA,TRBD1,TRBV5-1,TRBJ2-7
CASSSQRTEAFF,TGTGCCAGCAGCTCCCAACGGACTGAAGCTTTCTTT,once,NA,TRBV7-9,TRBJ1-1
CASSMQGQGGQPQHF,TGTGCCAGTAGTATGCAGGGACAGGGAGGACAGCCCCAGCATTTT,NA,TRBD1,TRBV19,TRBJ1-5
CASSKTGSYEQYF,TGTGCCAGCAGCAAGACAGGGTCCTACGAGCAGTACTTC,NA,TRBD1,TRBV27,TRBJ2-7
CASSPGLYAYNEQFF,TGTGCCAGCAGCCCTGGACTCTACGCCTACAATGAGCAGTTCTTC,NA,NA,TRBV27,TRBJ2-1
CASSGGGGPTGELFF,TGTGCCAGCAGTGGGGGCGGGGGGCCCACCGGGGAGCTGTTTTTT,NA,TRBD2,TRBV2,TRBJ2-2
CASSSVAGVSYNEQFF,TGTGCCAGCAGCTCCGTTGCGGGAGTATCCTACAATGAGCAGTTCTTC,NA,TRBD2,TRBV27,TRBJ2-1
CASRRGQSLVTGYTF,TGTGCCAGCAGGAGGGGACAGAGTCTCGTAACCGGCTACACCTTC,NA,TRBD1,TRBV2,TRBJ1-2
CASSLEGGGTGELFF,TGCGCCAGCAGCTTGGAGGGAGGTGGCACCGGGGAGCTGTTTTTT,NA,NA,TRBV5-1,TRBJ2-2
CASSPGLSYEQYF,TGTGCCAGCTCACCCGGACTGTCCTACGAGCAGTACTTC,NA,NA,TRBV18,TRBJ2-7
CAITPIAGVDGYTF,TGTGCCATCACCCCGATCGCGGGGGTAGATGGCTACACCTTC,once,NA,TRBV10-3,TRBJ1-2
CASGYTPNGQHF,TGTGCCAGCGGTTATACACCAAATGGCCAGCATTTT,NA,NA,TRBV6-2/TRBV6-3,TRBJ1-5
CASSFGDRGWVTEAFF,TGTGCCAGCAGTTTTGGGGACAGGGGGTGGGTCACTGAAGCTTTCTTT,NA,TRBD1,TRBV27,TRBJ1-1
CASPWGTECLVAKNIQYF,TGCGCCAGCCCCTGGGGGACTGAATGTCTCGTAGCCAAAAACATTCAGTACTTC,NA,NA,TRBV4-3,TRBJ2-4
CASSSDTQGTYNEQFF,TGCGCCAGCAGCTCAGATACACAGGGAACATACAATGAGCAGTTCTTC,NA,NA,TRBV5-1,TRBJ2-1
CASSGQIYSGNTIYF,TGTGCCAGCAGCGGACAGATTTACTCTGGAAACACCATATATTTT,NA,NA,TRBV7-9,TRBJ1-3
CASSSRQGRAWPQHF,TGTGCCAGCAGCTCCCGACAGGGTCGAGCGTGGCCCCAGCATTTT,once,TRBD1,TRBV7-2,TRBJ1-5